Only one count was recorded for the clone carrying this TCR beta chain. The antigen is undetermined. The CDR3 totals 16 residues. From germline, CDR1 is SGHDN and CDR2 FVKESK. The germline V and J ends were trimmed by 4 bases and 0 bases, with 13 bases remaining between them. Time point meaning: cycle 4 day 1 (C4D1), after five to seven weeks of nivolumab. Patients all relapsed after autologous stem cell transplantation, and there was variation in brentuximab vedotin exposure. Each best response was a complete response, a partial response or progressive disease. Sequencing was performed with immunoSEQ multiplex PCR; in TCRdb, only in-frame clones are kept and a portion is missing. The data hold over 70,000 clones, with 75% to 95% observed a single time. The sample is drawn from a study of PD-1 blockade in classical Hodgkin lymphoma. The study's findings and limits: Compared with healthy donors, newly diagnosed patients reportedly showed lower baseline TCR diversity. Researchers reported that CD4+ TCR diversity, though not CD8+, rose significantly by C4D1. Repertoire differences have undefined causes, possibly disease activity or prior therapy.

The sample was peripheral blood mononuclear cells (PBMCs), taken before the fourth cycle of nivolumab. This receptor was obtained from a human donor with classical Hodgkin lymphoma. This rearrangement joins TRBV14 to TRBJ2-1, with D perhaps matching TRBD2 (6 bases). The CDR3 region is CASSPYAGSSYNEQFF. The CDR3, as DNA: TGTGCCAGCAGCCCCTATGCGGGGAGCTCCTACAATGAGCAGTTCTTC.